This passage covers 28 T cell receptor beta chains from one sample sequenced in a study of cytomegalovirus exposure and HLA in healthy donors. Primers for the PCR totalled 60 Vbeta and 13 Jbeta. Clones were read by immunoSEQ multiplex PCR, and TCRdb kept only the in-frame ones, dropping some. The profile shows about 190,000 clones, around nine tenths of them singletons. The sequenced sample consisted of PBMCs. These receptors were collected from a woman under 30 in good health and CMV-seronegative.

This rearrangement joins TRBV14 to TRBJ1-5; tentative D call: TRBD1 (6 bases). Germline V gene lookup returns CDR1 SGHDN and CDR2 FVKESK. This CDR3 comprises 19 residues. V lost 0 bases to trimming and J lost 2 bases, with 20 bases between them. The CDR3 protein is CASSQDSGGGPWGNQPQHF. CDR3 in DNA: TGTGCCAGCAGCCAAGACTCGGGAGGGGGACCCTGGGGCAATCAGCCCCAGCATTTT.

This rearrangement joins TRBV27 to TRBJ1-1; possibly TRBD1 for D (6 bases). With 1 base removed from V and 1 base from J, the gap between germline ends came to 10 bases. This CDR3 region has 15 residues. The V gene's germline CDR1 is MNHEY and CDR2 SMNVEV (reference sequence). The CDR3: CASSLFYRANTEAFF. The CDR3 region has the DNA TGTGCCAGCAGTTTATTCTACAGGGCGAACACTGAAGCTTTCTTT.

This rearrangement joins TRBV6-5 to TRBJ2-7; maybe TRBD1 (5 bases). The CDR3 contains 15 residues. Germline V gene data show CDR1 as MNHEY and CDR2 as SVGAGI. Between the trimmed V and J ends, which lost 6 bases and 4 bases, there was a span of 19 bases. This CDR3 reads CASRAGYSFLYEQYF. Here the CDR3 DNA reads TGTGCCAGCAGAGCAGGGTACAGCTTTTTGTACGAGCAGTACTTC.

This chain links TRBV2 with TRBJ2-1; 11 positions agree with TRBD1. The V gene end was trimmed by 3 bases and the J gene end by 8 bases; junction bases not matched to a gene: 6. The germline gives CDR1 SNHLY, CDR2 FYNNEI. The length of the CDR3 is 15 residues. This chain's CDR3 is CASSDRTGGFDEQFF. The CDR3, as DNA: TGTGCCAGCAGTGATCGGACAGGGGGCTTCGATGAGCAGTTCTTC.

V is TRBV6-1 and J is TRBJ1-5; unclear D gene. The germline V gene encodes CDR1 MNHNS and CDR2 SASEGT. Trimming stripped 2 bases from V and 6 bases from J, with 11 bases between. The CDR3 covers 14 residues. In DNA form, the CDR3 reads TGTGCCAGCAGTGAAAGCGGCAGAAGTCAGCCCCAGCATTTT. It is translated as CASSESGRSQPQHF.

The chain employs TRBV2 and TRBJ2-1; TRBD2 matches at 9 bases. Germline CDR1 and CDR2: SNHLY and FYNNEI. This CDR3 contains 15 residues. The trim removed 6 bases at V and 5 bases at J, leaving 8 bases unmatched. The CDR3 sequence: CASSEGTSINNEQFF. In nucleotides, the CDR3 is TGTGCCAGCAGCGAGGGGACTAGCATTAACAATGAGCAGTTCTTC.

In DNA, the CDR3 is TGCAGTGCCCCTCAGGATCAGCCCCAGCATTTT. Translated: CSAPQDQPQHF. The J gene is TRBJ1-5, the V gene TRBV20-1, with D unresolved. This CDR3 is 11 amino acids long. The germline CDR1 and CDR2 sequences are DFQATT and SNEGSKA (reference sequence). With 6 bases removed from V and 5 bases from J, the gap between germline ends came to 8 bases.

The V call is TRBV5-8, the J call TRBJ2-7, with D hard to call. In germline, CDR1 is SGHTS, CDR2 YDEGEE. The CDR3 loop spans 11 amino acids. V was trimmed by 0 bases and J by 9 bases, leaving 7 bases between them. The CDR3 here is CASSLGSGQYF. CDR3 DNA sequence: TGTGCCAGCAGCTTGGGCTCCGGGCAGTACTTC.

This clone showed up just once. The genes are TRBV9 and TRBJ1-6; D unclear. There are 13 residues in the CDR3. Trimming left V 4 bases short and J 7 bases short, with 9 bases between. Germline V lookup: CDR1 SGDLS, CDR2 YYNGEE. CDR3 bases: TGTGCCAGCAGCCCTAGTCCCAATTCACCCCTCCACTTT. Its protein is CASSPSPNSPLHF.

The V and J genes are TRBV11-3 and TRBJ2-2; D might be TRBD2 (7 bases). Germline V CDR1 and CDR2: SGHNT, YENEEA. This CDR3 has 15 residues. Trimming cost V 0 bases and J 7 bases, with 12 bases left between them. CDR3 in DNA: TGTGCCAGCAGCTTAGAAGGGGGGGCAGGCGGGGAGCTGTTTTTT. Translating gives CASSLEGGAGGELFF.

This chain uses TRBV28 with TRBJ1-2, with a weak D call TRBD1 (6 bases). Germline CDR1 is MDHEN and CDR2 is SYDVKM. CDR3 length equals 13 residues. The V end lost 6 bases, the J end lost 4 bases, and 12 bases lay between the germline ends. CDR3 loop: CASRTTGFYGYTF. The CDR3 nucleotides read TGTGCCAGCAGGACCACAGGGTTCTATGGCTACACCTTC.

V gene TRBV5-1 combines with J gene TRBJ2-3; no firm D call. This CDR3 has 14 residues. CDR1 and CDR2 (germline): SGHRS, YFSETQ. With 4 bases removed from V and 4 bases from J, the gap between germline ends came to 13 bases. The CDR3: CASSLPEPSDTQYF. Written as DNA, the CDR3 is TGCGCCAGCAGCCTGCCGGAGCCCTCAGATACGCAGTATTTT. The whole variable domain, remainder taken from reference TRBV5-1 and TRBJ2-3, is KAGVTQTPRYLIKTRGQQVTLSCSPISGHRSVSWYQQTPGQGLQFLFEYFSETQRNKGNFPGRFSGRQFSNSRSEMNVSTLELGDSALYLCASSLPEPSDTQYFGPGTRLTVL.

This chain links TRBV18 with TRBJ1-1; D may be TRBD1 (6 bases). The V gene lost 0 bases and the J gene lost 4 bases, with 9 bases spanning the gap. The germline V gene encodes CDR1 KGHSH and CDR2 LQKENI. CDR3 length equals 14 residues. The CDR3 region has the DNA TGTGCCAGCTCACCACCCAGGGGTGGCACTGAAGCTTTCTTT. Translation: CASSPPRGGTEAFF.

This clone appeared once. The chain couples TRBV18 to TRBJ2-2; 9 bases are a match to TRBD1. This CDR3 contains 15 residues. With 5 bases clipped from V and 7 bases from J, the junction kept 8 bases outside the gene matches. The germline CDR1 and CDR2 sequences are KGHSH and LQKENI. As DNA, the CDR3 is TGTGCCAGCTCATTACAGGGGGCGTTCAACGGGGAGCTGTTTTTT. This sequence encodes CASSLQGAFNGELFF. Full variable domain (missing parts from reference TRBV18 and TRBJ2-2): NAGVMQNPRHLVRRRGQEARLRCSPMKGHSHVYWYRQLPEEGLKFMVYLQKENIIDESGMPKERFSAEFPKEGPSILRIQQVVRGDSAAYFCASSLQGAFNGELFFGEGSRLTVL.

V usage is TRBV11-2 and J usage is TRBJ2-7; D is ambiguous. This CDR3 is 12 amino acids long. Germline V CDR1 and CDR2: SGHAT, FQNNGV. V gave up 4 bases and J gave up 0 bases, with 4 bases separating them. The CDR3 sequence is CASSSSSYEQYF. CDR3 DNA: TGTGCCAGCAGCTCGAGCTCCTACGAGCAGTACTTC.

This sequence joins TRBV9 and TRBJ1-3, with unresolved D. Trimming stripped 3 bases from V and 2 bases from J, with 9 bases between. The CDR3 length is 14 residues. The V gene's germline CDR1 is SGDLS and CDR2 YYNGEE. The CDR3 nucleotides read TGTGCCAGCAGCGGACGAGGGACTGGAAACACCATATATTTT. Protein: CASSGRGTGNTIYF. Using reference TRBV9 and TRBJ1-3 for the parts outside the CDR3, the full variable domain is DSGVTQTPKHLITATGQRVTLRCSPRSGDLSVYWYQQSLDQGLQFLIQYYNGEERAKGNILERFSAQQFPDLHSELNLSSLELGDSALYFCASSGRGTGNTIYFGEGSWLTVV.

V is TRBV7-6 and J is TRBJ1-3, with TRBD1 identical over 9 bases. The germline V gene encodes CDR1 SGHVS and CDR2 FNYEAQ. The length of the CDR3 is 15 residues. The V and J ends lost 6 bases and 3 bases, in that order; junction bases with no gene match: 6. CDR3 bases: TGTGCCAGCAGTACACAGGGGGCTGATGGAAACACCATATATTTT. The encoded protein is CASSTQGADGNTIYF.

The CDR3 sequence: CAIRDTLSYEQYF. CDR3 coding DNA: TGTGCCATCCGGGACACCCTCTCCTACGAGCAGTACTTC. The chain carries TRBV6-1 and TRBJ2-7; perhaps TRBD1 as D (6 bases). Germline V gene sequence: CDR1 MNHNS, CDR2 SASEGT. V shed 10 bases and J shed 0 bases, with 13 bases lying between them. This CDR3 comprises 13 residues.

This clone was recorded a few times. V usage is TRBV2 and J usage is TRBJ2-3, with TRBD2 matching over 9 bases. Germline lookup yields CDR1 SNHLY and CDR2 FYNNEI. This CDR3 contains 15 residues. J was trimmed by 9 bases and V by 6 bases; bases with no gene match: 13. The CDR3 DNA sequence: TGTGCCAGCAGGAGCGGGGGGCCAGAGGGGTGGACGCAGTATTTT. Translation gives CASRSGGPEGWTQYF.

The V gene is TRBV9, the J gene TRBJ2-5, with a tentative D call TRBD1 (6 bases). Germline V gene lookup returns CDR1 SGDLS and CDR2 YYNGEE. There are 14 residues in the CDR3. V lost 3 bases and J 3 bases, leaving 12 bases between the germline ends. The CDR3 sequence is CASSETDSEETQYF. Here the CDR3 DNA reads TGTGCCAGCAGCGAGACGGACAGTGAAGAGACCCAGTACTTC.

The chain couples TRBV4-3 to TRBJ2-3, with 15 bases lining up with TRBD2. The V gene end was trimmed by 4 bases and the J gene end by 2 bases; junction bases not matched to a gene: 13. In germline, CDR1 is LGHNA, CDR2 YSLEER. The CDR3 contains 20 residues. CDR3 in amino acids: CASSRMGLAGGGTYTDTQYF. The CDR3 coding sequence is TGCGCCAGCAGCCGCATGGGACTAGCGGGAGGCGGAACCTACACAGATACGCAGTATTTT.

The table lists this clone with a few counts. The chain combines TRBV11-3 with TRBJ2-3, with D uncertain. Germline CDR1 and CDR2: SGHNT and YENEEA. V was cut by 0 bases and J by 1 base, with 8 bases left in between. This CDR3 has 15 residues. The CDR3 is CASSLDPPGTDTQYF. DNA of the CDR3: TGTGCCAGCAGCTTAGATCCCCCGGGCACAGATACGCAGTATTTT.

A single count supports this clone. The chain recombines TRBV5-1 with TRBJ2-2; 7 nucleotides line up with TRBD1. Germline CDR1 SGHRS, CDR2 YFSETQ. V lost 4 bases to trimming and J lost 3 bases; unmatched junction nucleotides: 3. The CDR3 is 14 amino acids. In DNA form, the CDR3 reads TGCGCCAGCAGCAGTCAGGGGGACACCGGGGAGCTGTTTTTT. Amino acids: CASSSQGDTGELFF.

In nucleotides, the CDR3 is TGTGCCAGTAGTATAGCGACTAGCGGGGCAGATACGCAGTATTTT. It specifies CASSIATSGADTQYF. The V and J genes are TRBV19 and TRBJ2-3, with 11 bases matching TRBD2. The CDR3 covers 15 residues. Germline CDR1 LNHDA, CDR2 SQIVND (reference sequence). V lost 1 base and J lost 4; bases outside the gene matches: 1.

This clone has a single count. CDR3 amino acids: CASSSFPARTGDEKLFF. The CDR3 bases are TGTGCCAGCAGCTCATTCCCCGCGCGGACAGGGGATGAAAAACTGTTTTTT. V and J are TRBV11-3 and TRBJ1-4; 9 nucleotides agree with TRBD1. Per the germline V gene, CDR1 is SGHNT and CDR2 is YENEEA. This CDR3 is 17 amino acids long. Trimming removed 4 bases from V and 6 bases from J; junction bases left unmatched: 12.

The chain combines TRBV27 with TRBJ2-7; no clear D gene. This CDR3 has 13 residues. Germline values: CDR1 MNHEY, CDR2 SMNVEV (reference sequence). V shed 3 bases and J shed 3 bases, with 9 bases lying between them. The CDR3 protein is CASSFSQHYEQYF. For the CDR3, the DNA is TGTGCCAGCAGTTTTTCACAACACTACGAGCAGTACTTC.

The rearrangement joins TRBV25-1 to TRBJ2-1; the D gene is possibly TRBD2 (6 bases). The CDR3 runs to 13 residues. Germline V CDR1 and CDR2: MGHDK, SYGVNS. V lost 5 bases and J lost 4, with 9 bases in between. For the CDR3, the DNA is TGTGCCAGCAGTCTCGCGGGATACAATGAGCAGTTCTTC. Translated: CASSLAGYNEQFF.

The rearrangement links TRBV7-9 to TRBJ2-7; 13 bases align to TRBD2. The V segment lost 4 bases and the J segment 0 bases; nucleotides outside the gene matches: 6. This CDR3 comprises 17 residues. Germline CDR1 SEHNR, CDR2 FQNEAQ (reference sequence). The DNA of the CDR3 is TGTGCCAGCAGCTCCCCGGGACTAGCGGGGTTCTCCTACGAGCAGTACTTC. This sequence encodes CASSSPGLAGFSYEQYF. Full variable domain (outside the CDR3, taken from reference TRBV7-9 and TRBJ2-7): DTGVSQNPRHKITKRGQNVTFRCDPISEHNRLYWYRQTLGQGPEFLTYFQNEAQLEKSRLLSDRFSAERPKGSFSTLEIQRTEQGDSAMYLCASSSPGLAGFSYEQYFGPGTRLTVT.